This TCR beta chain appears in the sequencing data of a study of OX40 agonist ivuxolimab in advanced cancers. As for the study in general: Dose-escalation patients had hepatocellular carcinoma, melanoma, renal cell or head and neck cancer. Three patients got partial responses; one had hepatocellular carcinoma and two had cutaneous melanoma.

Clones were sequenced by immunoSEQ multiplex PCR, and TCRdb holds only the in-frame ones, with some missing. The repertoire holds 70,000 to 95,000 clones, more than 90% seen once, with around 0.7% in the top ten. Trimming removed 3 bases from V and 4 bases from J; junction bases left unmatched: 5. Germline CDR1 reads SGDLS; CDR2 reads YYNGEE. The CDR3 covers 16 residues. Note on this clone: Its specificity is unknown.

Findings and caveats of the study: Blood T cells, both CD4+ and CD8+, expanded clonally by week 6 at 0.1 to 3.0 mg/kg.

This chain uses TRBV9 with TRBJ2-3; 13 positions agree with TRBD2. The receptor's source is an adult with an advanced solid tumor such as melanoma, head and neck, liver or kidney cancer. This material consisted of CD4+ or CD8+ T cells sorted from blood, taken in a trial of the OX40 agonist ivuxolimab. CDR3 nucleotides: TGTGCCAGCAGCGACACTAGCGGGAGGGCCTCAGATACGCAGTATTTT. It encodes CASSDTSGRASDTQYF.